This T cell receptor beta chain was sequenced during a study of blood T cell repertoires in COVID-19. The CDR3 runs to 13 residues. CDR1 is LNHDA, CDR2 SQIVND, per germline (reference sequence). The ends were cut back, 3 bases at V and 6 bases at J, with 12 bases in the middle. Method: immunoSEQ multiplex PCR; TCRdb's copy keeps in-frame clones and lacks some. The sample holds under 200,000 clones, roughly 80% seen once. The chain couples TRBV19 to TRBJ2-7; possibly TRBD1 for D (6 bases). This clonotype was obtained from a human donor with acute or convalescent COVID-19. The donor label of this sample is uncertain. Sequenced: peripheral blood. The CDR3 nucleotides are TGTGCCAGTAGTATTACAGGGTTTGGCGAGCAGTACTTC. It encodes CASSITGFGEQYF.